Following are 25 T cell receptor beta chains from one sample sequenced in a study of cytomegalovirus exposure and HLA in healthy donors. The study ran its PCR with 60 Vbeta and 13 Jbeta primers. Here immunoSEQ multiplex PCR was the method, and the copy in TCRdb shows in-frame clones only, minus some. Among some 100,000 clones listed, about 80% were seen once. Sequenced input: PBMCs. The receptors here all came from a woman aged 45-65 years in good health and CMV-seropositive.

The DNA for the CDR3 is TGCGCCAGCAGCCCGCGGACAGGGCAAGAGACCCAGTACTTC. It codes for CASSPRTGQETQYF. The chain carries TRBV5-1 and TRBJ2-5; 8 bases match TRBD1. Germline V gene lookup returns CDR1 SGHRS and CDR2 YFSETQ. With 4 bases clipped from V and 2 bases from J, the junction kept 4 bases outside the gene matches. The CDR3 runs to 14 residues.

This clone was recorded a few times. The chain employs TRBV7-9 and TRBJ2-3; possible D gene TRBD2, 5 bases. The CDR3 length is 14 residues. Germline CDR1 is SEHNR and CDR2 is FQNEAQ (reference sequence). Trimming removed 5 bases at V and 1 base at J, with 10 bases between. CDR3 sequence reads: CASSLGKGTDTQYF. In DNA form, the CDR3 reads TGTGCCAGCAGCCTCGGGAAGGGCACAGATACGCAGTATTTT.

This chain links TRBV5-4 with TRBJ1-1, with 8 bases fitting TRBD1. The germline V gene encodes CDR1 SGHNT and CDR2 YYREEE (reference sequence). The CDR3 is 15 amino acids. J gave up 1 base and V 4 bases, and 6 bases lay outside the gene matches. CDR3 region: CASSIGTGENTEAFF. The CDR3 DNA sequence: TGTGCCAGCAGCATAGGGACAGGTGAGAACACTGAAGCTTTCTTT.

The chain uses TRBV29-1 and TRBJ1-2, with 7 bases aligning to TRBD1. The CDR3 spans 12 residues. Germline assignment: CDR1 SQVTM and CDR2 ANQGSEA. V dropped 4 bases and J dropped 4; count of bases not matched to a gene: 3. The CDR3: CSVVAGGYGYTF. CDR3 in DNA: TGCAGCGTTGTGGCAGGGGGCTATGGCTACACCTTC.

In DNA form, the CDR3 reads TGTGCCAGCACCGACAGGGGGCGCACAGATACGCAGTATTTT. This sequence encodes CASTDRGRTDTQYF. The chain uses TRBV6-5 and TRBJ2-3; 10 positions agree with TRBD1. The germline V gene has CDR1 MNHEY and CDR2 SVGAGI. CDR3 length: 14 amino acids. V shed 7 bases, J shed 1 base, and the junction held 2 bases outside the gene matches.

CDR3 loop: CASSYSGTGEGETQYF. DNA for the CDR3: TGTGCCAGCAGCTACTCCGGGACAGGGGAAGGGGAGACCCAGTACTTC. The gene calls are TRBV7-6 and TRBJ2-5; TRBD1 matches 10 bases. The CDR3 loop spans 16 amino acids. V lost 4 bases to trimming and J lost 5 bases; unmatched junction nucleotides: 10. The germline V gene encodes CDR1 SGHVS and CDR2 FNYEAQ.

As DNA, the CDR3 is TGTGCCAGCAGCTTTTTAGCGGGGGGGTCCAATGAGCAGTTCTTC. As protein: CASSFLAGGSNEQFF. The J gene is TRBJ2-1, the V gene TRBV5-4, with 11 bases fitting TRBD2. With 2 bases clipped from V and 6 bases from J, the junction kept 4 bases outside the gene matches. CDR1 SGHNT and CDR2 YYREEE come from the germline V gene (reference sequence). The length of the CDR3 is 15 residues.

A few counts support this clone. The chain employs TRBV13 and TRBJ2-5; tentatively, D is TRBD1 (6 bases). The closer fit of TRBJ2-7 to the DNA end suggests the J call may be wrong. The CDR3 consists of 15 residues. Germline V gene lookup returns CDR1 PRHDT and CDR2 FYEKMQ (reference sequence). CDR3 protein: CASSLVTGLTYEQYF. The CDR3 DNA is TGTGCCAGCAGCTTAGTAACAGGGCTTACCTACGAGCAGTACTTC.

The chain couples TRBV6-1 to TRBJ1-1; the match to TRBD1 covers 9 bases. CDR3 length: 13 amino acids. Germline CDR1 reads MNHNS; CDR2 reads SASEGT. Unmatched junction bases numbered 7, after V lost 11 bases and J lost 3 bases. The chain's CDR3 is CAGQDRGYTEAFF. The CDR3 DNA reads as TGTGCCGGCCAGGACAGGGGATACACTGAAGCTTTCTTT.

The chain employs TRBV7-8 and TRBJ2-1; 9 bases fit TRBD1. This CDR3 comprises 13 residues. V shed 3 bases, J shed 6 bases, and the junction held 0 bases outside the gene matches. The germline V gene encodes CDR1 SGHVS and CDR2 FQNEAQ. The CDR3: CASSLGQGNEQFF. The CDR3 DNA follows: TGTGCCAGCAGCTTGGGACAGGGCAATGAGCAGTTCTTC.

This sequence joins TRBV19 and TRBJ1-2, with D tentatively TRBD1 (5 bases). V dropped 7 bases and J dropped 3 bases, with 15 bases sitting between them. This CDR3 comprises 14 residues. Germline loops: CDR1 LNHDA, CDR2 SQIVND (reference sequence). Here the CDR3 reads CASNRQNMDYGYTF. As DNA, the CDR3 is TGTGCCAGTAACAGGCAGAATATGGACTATGGCTACACCTTC.

The chain is built from TRBV11-1 and TRBJ2-3; 7 nucleotides match TRBD2. The CDR3 runs to 17 residues. Trimming took 0 bases from V and 6 from J; bases not matched to a gene: 12. CDR1 is SGHAT and CDR2 is FQDESV in the germline V gene (reference sequence). The CDR3, as DNA: TGTGCCAGCAGCTTAGCCGGTGATAGCGGGCCAAGGGATACGCAGTATTTT. This translates into CASSLAGDSGPRDTQYF.

CDR3 region: CSVETGDRDRGFNTGELFF. The CDR3 DNA sequence: TGCAGCGTTGAAACGGGGGACAGGGATAGGGGATTTAACACCGGGGAGCTGTTTTTT. The rearrangement joins TRBV29-1 to TRBJ2-2, with 9 bases that match TRBD1. Germline values: CDR1 SQVTM, CDR2 ANQGSEA. The CDR3 has 19 residues. Trimming took 2 bases from V and 2 from J; bases not matched to a gene: 15.

The chain is built from TRBV6-5 and TRBJ2-5; D gene unclear. The CDR3 extends over 16 amino acids. Looked up from germline, CDR1 is MNHEY and CDR2 is SVGAGI. Trimming took off 2 bases at V and 1 base at J, with 14 bases between the two ends. Written as DNA, the CDR3 is TGTGCCAGCAGTTACGGTGTAGAGGTTGGCCAAGAGACCCAGTACTTC. Residues: CASSYGVEVGQETQYF.

The V call is TRBV7-9, the J call TRBJ2-1; 11 nucleotides agree with TRBD2. J lost 9 bases, V lost 9 bases, and 4 bases had no gene match. This CDR3 has 12 residues. Germline assignment: CDR1 SEHNR and CDR2 FQNEAQ (reference sequence). In DNA form, the CDR3 reads TGTGCCAGTGGACTAGCGGGCTCTGAGCAGTTCTTC. Residues: CASGLAGSEQFF. Full variable domain (remainder filled in from reference TRBV7-9 and TRBJ2-1): DTGVSQNPRHKITKRGQNVTFRCDPISEHNRLYWYRQTLGQGPEFLTYFQNEAQLEKSRLLSDRFSAERPKGSFSTLEIQRTEQGDSAMYLCASGLAGSEQFFGPGTRLTVL.

This chain connects TRBV27 to TRBJ2-7; 10 bases are shared with TRBD1. The junction had 11 bases not matched to a gene; V was cut back by 3 bases and J by 3 bases. Germline V gives CDR1 MNHEY, CDR2 SMNVEV (reference sequence). This CDR3 has 17 residues. This CDR3 reads CASSFPTVGQGFYEQYF. CDR3 coding DNA: TGTGCCAGCAGTTTCCCAACTGTGGGACAGGGGTTCTACGAGCAGTACTTC.

This clone appeared a single time. This rearrangement joins TRBV5-4 to TRBJ1-2, with 10 positions matching TRBD1. J gave up 3 bases and V 3 bases, and 8 bases lay outside the gene matches. Germline assignment: CDR1 SGHNT and CDR2 YYREEE (reference sequence). This CDR3 has 16 residues. CDR3 in DNA: TGTGCCAGCAGCTGGACGGAGACAGGGGGCTACTATGGCTACACCTTC. Encoded protein: CASSWTETGGYYGYTF.

The chain couples TRBV7-9 to TRBJ1-1; TRBD1 aligns across 7 bases. The CDR3 covers 15 residues. Germline V lookup: CDR1 SEHNR, CDR2 FQNEAQ (reference sequence). V lost 1 base, J lost 0 bases, and 2 bases stayed unmatched. CDR3 in amino acids: CASSLDRGMNTEAFF. Here the CDR3 DNA reads TGTGCCAGCAGCTTAGACAGGGGCATGAACACTGAAGCTTTCTTT.

CDR3 nucleotides: TGTGCCAGCAGCAAGGGGCTAGCGGGCTGCACAGATACGCAGTATTTT. It translates to CASSKGLAGCTDTQYF. This chain connects TRBV21-1 to TRBJ2-3; the table's D call of TRBD2 was not tested on the DNA. TRBV21-1 is a known pseudogene. CDR3 length: 16 residues.

This clone has more than one count but fewer than ten. The CDR3, as DNA: TGTGCCAGCAGTTTTCAGGGGATGAACACTGAAGCTTTCTTT. Amino acids: CASSFQGMNTEAFF. J is TRBJ1-1 and V is TRBV6-5, with D possibly matching TRBD1 (6 bases). This CDR3 is 14 amino acids long. V lost 4 bases, J lost 0 bases, and 9 bases lay in between. Germline CDR1 MNHEY, CDR2 SVGAGI.

The chain is built from TRBV2 and TRBJ1-3; D call uncertain. Germline V gene sequence: CDR1 SNHLY, CDR2 FYNNEI. The CDR3 runs 15 residues. Trimming removed 2 bases at V and 0 bases at J, with 8 bases between. The CDR3 nucleotides are TGTGCCAGCAGTGAATACGGGGACTCTGGAAACACCATATATTTT. It encodes CASSEYGDSGNTIYF. The entire variable domain, with the rest obtained from reference TRBV2 and TRBJ1-3, is as follows: EPEVTQTPSHQVTQMGQEVILRCVPISNHLYFYWYRQILGQKVEFLVSFYNNEISEKSEIFDDQFSVERPDGSNFTLKIRSTKLEDSAMYFCASSEYGDSGNTIYFGEGSWLTVV.

V usage is TRBV27 and J usage is TRBJ2-7, with D possibly being TRBD2 (6 bases). This CDR3 is built from 14 residues. CDR1 is MNHEY, CDR2 SMNVEV, per germline (reference sequence). V was trimmed by 2 bases and J by 7 bases, leaving 15 bases between them. CDR3 in DNA: TGTGCCAGCAGTTTACGGGGGACCGCCTCGGAGCAGTACTTC. Translating gives CASSLRGTASEQYF.

In DNA, the CDR3 is TGCAGCGCCCACACGACTAGCGGCTACGAGCAGTACTTC. Translation gives CSAHTTSGYEQYF. The chain joins TRBV29-1 to TRBJ2-7; 9 bases line up with TRBD2. J lost 3 bases, V lost 7 bases, and 7 bases had no gene match. This CDR3 is built from 13 residues. Germline CDR1 is SQVTM and CDR2 is ANQGSEA.

The chain employs TRBV5-4 and TRBJ2-5; D is possibly TRBD2 (6 bases). CDR3 length equals 14 residues. The V gene's germline CDR1 is SGHNT and CDR2 YYREEE (reference sequence). Trimming stripped 3 bases from V and 7 bases from J, with 16 bases between. The CDR3 coding sequence is TGTGCCAGCAGCTCCCAAGGGTCCGGGGGGACCCAGTACTTC. Encoded protein: CASSSQGSGGTQYF.

This rearrangement joins TRBV5-1 to TRBJ1-1; D is ambiguous. CDR1 SGHRS and CDR2 YFSETQ come from the germline V gene. V was pared by 2 bases and J by 1 base, with 12 bases between. The CDR3 is 15 amino acids. The CDR3 loop reads CASSFSPEQNTEAFF. The DNA for the CDR3 is TGCGCCAGCAGCTTCTCCCCGGAGCAGAACACTGAAGCTTTCTTT.